The clone carrying this T cell receptor beta chain occurred a few times. The CDR3 runs to 14 residues. V was clipped by 1 base and J by 0 bases, with 6 bases between them. Germline CDR1 and CDR2: GTSNPN and SVGIG (reference sequence). These data come from a study of blood T cell repertoires in COVID-19. Study context: Sample material is recorded as cDNA or gDNA derived from T cells, B-cell-depleted T cells, or PBMCs.

Authors' methods: Amplification of reference gene primers provided the estimated nucleated cell counts. Clones were sequenced by immunoSEQ multiplex PCR, and TCRdb holds only the in-frame ones, with some missing. The D gene and trimming were derived from the DNA, and the V and J assignments and clone size from that table. The sample lists under 150,000 clones, approximately 85% occurring once. Sequencing was performed on peripheral blood. The chain recombines TRBV30 with TRBJ2-2; D unclear. This TCR was recovered from a man in his forties with acute or convalescent COVID-19. CDR3 region: CAWSAGPNTGELFF. For the CDR3, the DNA is TGTGCCTGGAGTGCAGGTCCGAACACCGGGGAGCTGTTTTTT.